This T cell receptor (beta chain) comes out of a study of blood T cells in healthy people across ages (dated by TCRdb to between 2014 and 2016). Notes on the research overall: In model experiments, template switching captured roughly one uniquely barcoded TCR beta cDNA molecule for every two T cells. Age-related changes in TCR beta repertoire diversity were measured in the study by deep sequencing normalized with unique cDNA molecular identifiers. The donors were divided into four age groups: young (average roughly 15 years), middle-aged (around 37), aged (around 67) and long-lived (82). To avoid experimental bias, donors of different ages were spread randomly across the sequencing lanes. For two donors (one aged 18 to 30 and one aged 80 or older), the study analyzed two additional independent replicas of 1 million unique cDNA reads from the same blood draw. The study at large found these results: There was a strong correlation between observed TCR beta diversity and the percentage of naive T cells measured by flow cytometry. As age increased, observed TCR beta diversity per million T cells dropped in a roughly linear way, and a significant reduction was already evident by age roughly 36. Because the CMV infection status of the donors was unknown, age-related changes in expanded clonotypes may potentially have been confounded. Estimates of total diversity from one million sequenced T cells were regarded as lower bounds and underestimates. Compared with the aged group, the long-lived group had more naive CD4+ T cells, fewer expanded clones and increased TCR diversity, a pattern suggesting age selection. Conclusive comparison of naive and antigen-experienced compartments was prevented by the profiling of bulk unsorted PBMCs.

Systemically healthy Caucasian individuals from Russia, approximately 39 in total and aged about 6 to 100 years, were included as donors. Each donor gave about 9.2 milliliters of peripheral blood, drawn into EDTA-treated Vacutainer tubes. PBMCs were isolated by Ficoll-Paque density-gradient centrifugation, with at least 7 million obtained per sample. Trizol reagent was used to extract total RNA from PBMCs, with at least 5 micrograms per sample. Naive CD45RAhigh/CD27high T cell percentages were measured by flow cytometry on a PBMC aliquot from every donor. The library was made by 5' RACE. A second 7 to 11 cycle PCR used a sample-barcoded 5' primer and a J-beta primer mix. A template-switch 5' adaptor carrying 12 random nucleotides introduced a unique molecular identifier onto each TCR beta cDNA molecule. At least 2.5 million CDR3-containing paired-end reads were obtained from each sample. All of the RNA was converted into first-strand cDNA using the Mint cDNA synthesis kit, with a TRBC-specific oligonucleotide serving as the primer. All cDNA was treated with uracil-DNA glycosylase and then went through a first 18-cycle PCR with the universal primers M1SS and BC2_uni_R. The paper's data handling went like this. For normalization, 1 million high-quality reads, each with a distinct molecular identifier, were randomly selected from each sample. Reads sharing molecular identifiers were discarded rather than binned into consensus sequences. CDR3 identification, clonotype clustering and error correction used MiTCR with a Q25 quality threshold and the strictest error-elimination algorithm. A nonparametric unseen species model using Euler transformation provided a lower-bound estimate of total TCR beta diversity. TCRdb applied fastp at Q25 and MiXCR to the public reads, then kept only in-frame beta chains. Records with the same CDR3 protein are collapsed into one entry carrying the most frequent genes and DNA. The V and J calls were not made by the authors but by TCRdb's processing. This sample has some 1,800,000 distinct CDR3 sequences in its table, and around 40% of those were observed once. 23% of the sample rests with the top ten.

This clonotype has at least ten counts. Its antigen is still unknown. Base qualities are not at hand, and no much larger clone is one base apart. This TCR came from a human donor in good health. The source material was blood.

The CDR3 has the sequence CASSRGSDTEAFF. Read as DNA, the sequence is TGTGCCAGCAGCAGGGGTTCGGACACTGAAGCTTTCTTT. This receptor chain uses TRBV9 and TRBJ1-1; TRBD1 is possibly the D segment (5 matching bases). Relative to germline, V is 4 bases shorter and J is 3 bases shorter, with 10 bases between their ends. CDR1 and CDR2 were assigned from the germline V gene as SGDLS and YYNGEE. Spanning cysteine to phenylalanine, the CDR3 consists of 13 amino acids. Here the CDR3 DNA is all that survives: 39 bases in frame from base 1.